Reported below is one TCR beta chain. Libraries were prepared by immunoSEQ multiplex PCR; TCRdb keeps only in-frame clonotypes and omits some of them. The repertoire consists of a few million clones, with 90% to 97% occurring once and the leading ten covering 0.13%. The data belong to a study of shared clonotypes between healthy human individuals. Per the germline V gene, CDR1 is SGHRS and CDR2 is YFSETQ. This CDR3 contains 14 residues. Trimming took off 0 bases at V and 1 base at J, with 4 bases between the two ends. The sample taken for sequencing was naive CD4+ T cells sorted from blood. This sample's subset: CD45RA+ positively selected. This clonotype originated in a man younger than 35 in good health. The chain couples TRBV5-1 to TRBJ2-2; D is ambiguous. This CDR3 is CASSLAENTGELFF. As DNA, the CDR3 is TGCGCCAGCAGCTTGGCCGAGAACACCGGGGAGCTGTTTTTT.